This T cell receptor beta chain was retrieved from a study of long-term antiretroviral therapy in people with HIV. Notes on the study in general: Diversity remained lower than transplant donor controls, even though it increased after ART.

Survey level was the resolution at which the v3.0 immunoSEQ assay ran. Researchers set sequencing to target about 40,000-55,000 T-cell genomes per sample. Profiling relied on immunoSEQ multiplex PCR, and the TCRdb table lists in-frame clones only, not all of them. The sample lists 21,000 or so clones; 88% were seen once. Note on this clone: Its antigen is currently unknown.

This clonotype was sampled from a man between 60 and 75 years old with HIV. This material consisted of unsorted PBMCs, taken 2.3 years after starting antiretroviral therapy.

Here the CDR3 DNA reads TGTGCCAGCAGCTTAGATCCTGCAGGGTCAGCTGAGCAGTACTTC. Translated: CASSLDPAGSAEQYF. The chain employs TRBV11-3 and TRBJ2-7; D might be TRBD1 (5 bases). The CDR3 runs 15 residues. Trimming shortened V by 0 bases and J by 7 bases, and 16 bases separated the two germline ends. The germline CDR1 and CDR2 sequences are SGHNT and YENEEA.